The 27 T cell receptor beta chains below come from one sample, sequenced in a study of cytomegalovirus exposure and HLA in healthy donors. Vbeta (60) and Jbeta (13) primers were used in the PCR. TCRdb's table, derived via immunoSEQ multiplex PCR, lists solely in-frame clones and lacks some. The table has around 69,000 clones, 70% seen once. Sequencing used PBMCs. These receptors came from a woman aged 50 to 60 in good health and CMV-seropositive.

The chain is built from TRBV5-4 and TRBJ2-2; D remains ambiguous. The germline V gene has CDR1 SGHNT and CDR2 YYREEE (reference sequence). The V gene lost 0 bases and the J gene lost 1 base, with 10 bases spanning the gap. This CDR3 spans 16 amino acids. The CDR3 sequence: CASSLAPPGNTGELFF. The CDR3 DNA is TGTGCCAGCAGCTTGGCCCCACCGGGGAACACCGGGGAGCTGTTTTTT. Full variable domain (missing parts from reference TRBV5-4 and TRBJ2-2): ETGVTQSPTHLIKTRGQQVTLRCSSQSGHNTVSWYQQALGQGPQFIFQYYREEENGRGNFPPRFSGLQFPNYSSELNVNALELDDSALYLCASSLAPPGNTGELFFGEGSRLTVL.

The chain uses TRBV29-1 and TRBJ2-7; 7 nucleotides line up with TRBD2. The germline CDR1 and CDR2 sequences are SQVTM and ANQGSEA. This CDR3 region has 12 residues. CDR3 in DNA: TGCAGTGGAGCGGGGCCCTCCTACGAGCAGTACTTC. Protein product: CSGAGPSYEQYF.

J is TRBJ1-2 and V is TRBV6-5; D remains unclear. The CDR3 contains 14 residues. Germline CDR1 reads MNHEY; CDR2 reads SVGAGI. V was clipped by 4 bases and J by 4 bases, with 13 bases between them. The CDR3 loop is CASSLRGISYGYTF. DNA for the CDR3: TGTGCCAGCAGTTTACGCGGGATCAGCTATGGCTACACCTTC.

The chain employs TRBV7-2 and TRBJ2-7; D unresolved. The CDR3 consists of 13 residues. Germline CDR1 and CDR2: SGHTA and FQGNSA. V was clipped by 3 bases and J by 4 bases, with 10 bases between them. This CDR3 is CASSFGAVYEQYF. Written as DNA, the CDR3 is TGTGCCAGCAGCTTTGGAGCCGTGTACGAGCAGTACTTC.

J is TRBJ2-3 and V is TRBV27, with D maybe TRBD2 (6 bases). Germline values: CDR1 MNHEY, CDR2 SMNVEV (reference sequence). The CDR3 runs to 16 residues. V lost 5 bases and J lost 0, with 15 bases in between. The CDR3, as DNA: TGTGCCAGCAGTCACCGACTGGGGGGTAGCACAGATACGCAGTATTTT. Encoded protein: CASSHRLGGSTDTQYF.

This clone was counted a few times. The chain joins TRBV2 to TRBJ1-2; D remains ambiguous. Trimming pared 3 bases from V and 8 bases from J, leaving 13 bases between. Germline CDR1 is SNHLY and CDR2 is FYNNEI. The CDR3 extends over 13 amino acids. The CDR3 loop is CASSDGPNWGYTF. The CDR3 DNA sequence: TGTGCCAGCAGTGATGGGCCTAACTGGGGCTACACCTTC.

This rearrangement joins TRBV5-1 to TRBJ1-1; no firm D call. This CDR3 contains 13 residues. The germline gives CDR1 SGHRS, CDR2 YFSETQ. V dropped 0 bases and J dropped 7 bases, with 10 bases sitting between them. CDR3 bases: TGCGCCAGCAGCTTGGAGACGCGGCTTGAAGCTTTCTTT. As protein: CASSLETRLEAFF.

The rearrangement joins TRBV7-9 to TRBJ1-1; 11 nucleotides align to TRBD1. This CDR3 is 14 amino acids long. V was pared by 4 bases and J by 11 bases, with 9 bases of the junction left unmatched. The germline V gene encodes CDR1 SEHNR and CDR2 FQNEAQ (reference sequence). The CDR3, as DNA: TGTGCCAGCAGCTCGGGACAGGGGGGTCCGCGGGCTTTCTTT. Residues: CASSSGQGGPRAFF.

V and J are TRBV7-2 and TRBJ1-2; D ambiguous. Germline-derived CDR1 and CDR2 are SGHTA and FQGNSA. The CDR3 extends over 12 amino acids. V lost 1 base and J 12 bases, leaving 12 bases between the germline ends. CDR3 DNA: TGTGCCAGCAGCTTAGGGGTTGGGGAGCACACCTTC. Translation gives CASSLGVGEHTF.

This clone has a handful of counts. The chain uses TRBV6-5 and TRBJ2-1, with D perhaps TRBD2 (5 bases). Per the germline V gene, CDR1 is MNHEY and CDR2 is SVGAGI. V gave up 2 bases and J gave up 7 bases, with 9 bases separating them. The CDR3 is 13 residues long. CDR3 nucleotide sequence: TGTGCCAGCAGTTACCGCGGGCAAAATGAGCAGTTCTTC. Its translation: CASSYRGQNEQFF.

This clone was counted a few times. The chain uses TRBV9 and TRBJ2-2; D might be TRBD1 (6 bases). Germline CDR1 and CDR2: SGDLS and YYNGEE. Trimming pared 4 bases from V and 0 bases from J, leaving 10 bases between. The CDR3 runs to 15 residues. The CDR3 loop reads CASSPQGSNTGELFF. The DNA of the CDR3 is TGTGCCAGCAGCCCACAGGGATCGAACACCGGGGAGCTGTTTTTT.

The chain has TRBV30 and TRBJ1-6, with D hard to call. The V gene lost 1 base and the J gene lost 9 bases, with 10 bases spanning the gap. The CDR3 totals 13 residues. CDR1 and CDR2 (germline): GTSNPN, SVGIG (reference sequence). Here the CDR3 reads CAWSGGSGSPLHF. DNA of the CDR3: TGTGCCTGGAGTGGTGGGTCAGGTTCACCCCTCCACTTT.

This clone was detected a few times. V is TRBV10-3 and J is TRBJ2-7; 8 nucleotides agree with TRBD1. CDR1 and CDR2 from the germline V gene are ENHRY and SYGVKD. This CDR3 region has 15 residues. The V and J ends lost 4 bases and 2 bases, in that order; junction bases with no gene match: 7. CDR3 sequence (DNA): TGTGCCATCAGTGCTCCGACAGGGGCTGCCTACGAGCAGTACTTC. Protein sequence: CAISAPTGAAYEQYF.

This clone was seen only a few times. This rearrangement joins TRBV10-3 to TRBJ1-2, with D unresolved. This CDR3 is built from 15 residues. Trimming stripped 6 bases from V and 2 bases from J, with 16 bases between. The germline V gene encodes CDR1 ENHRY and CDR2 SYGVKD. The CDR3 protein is CAIRAVLAANYGYTF. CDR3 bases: TGTGCCATCAGAGCGGTACTGGCAGCAAACTATGGCTACACCTTC.

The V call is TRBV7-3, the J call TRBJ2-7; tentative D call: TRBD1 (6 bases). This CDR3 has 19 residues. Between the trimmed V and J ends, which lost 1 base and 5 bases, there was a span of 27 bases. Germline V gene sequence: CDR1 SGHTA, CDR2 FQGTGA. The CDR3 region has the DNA TGTGCCAGCAGCTTAATGGGGGCCCTACAGGGCCTAAACCTCCACGAGCAGTACTTC. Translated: CASSLMGALQGLNLHEQYF. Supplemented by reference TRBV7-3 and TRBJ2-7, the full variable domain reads GAGVSQTPSNKVTEKGKYVELRCDPISGHTALYWYRQSLGQGPEFLIYFQGTGAADDSGLPNDRFFAVRPEGSVSTLKIQRTERGDSAVYLCASSLMGALQGLNLHEQYFGPGTRLTVT.

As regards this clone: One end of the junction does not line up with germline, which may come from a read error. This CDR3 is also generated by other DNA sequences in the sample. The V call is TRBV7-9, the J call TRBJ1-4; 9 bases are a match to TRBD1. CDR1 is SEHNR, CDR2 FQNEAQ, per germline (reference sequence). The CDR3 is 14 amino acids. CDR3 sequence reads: CASSSTGGDEKLFF. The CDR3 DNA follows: TGCGCCAGCAGCTCGACAGGGGGGGATGAAAAACTGTTTTTT.

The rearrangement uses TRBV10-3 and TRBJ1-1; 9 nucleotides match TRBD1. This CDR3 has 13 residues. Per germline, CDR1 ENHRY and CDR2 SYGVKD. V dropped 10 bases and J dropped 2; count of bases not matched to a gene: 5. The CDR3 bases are TGTGCCACCGCTACAGGGGGCAACACTGAAGCTTTCTTT. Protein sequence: CATATGGNTEAFF.

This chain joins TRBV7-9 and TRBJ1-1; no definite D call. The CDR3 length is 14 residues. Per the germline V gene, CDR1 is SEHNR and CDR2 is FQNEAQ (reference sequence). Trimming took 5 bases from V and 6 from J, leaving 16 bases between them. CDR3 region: CASSRTGLGSEAFF. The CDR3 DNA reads TGTGCCAGCAGCCGGACGGGGTTGGGATCTGAAGCTTTCTTT. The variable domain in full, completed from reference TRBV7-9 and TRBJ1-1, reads DTGVSQNPRHKITKRGQNVTFRCDPISEHNRLYWYRQTLGQGPEFLTYFQNEAQLEKSRLLSDRFSAERPKGSFSTLEIQRTEQGDSAMYLCASSRTGLGSEAFFGQGTRLTVV.

CDR3 nucleotide sequence: TGTGCCAGCAGCTTAGGACAGGGGAACTATGGCTACACCTTC. It specifies CASSLGQGNYGYTF. The chain has TRBV9 and TRBJ1-2; 9 nucleotides line up with TRBD1. The V gene end was trimmed by 4 bases and the J gene end by 2 bases; junction bases not matched to a gene: 3. This CDR3 is 14 amino acids long. Germline CDR1 reads SGDLS; CDR2 reads YYNGEE.

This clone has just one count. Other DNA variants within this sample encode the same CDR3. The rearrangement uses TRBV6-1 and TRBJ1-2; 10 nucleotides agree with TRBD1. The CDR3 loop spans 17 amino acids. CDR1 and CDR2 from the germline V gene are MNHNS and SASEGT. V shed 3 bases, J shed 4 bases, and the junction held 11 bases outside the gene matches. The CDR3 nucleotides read TGTGCCAGCAGTGAGTTGCAACTGACAGGGGGCGCCTATGGCTACACCTTC. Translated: CASSELQLTGGAYGYTF.

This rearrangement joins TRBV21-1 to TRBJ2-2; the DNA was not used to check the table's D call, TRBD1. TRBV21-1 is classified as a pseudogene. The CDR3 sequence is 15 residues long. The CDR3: CASSKADRDTGELFF. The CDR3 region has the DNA TGTGCCAGCAGCAAAGCGGACAGGGACACCGGGGAGCTGTTTTTT.

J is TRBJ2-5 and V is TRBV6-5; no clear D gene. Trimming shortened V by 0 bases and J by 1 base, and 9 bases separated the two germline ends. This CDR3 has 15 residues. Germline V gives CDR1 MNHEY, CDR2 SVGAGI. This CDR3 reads CASSYSRGTQETQYF. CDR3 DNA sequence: TGTGCCAGCAGTTACTCGCGAGGAACCCAAGAGACCCAGTACTTC.

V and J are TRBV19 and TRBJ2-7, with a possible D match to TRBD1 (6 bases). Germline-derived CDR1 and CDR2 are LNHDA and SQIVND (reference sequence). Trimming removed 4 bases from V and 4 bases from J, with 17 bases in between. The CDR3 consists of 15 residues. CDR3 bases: TGTGCCAGTAGTAAGACTACAGGGACGACTTACGAGCAGTACTTC. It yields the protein CASSKTTGTTYEQYF. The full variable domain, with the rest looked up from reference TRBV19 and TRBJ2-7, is DGGITQSPKYLFRKEGQNVTLSCEQNLNHDAMYWYRQDPGQGLRLIYYSQIVNDFQKGDIAEGYSVSREKKESFPLTVTSAQKNPTAFYLCASSKTTGTTYEQYFGPGTRLTVT.

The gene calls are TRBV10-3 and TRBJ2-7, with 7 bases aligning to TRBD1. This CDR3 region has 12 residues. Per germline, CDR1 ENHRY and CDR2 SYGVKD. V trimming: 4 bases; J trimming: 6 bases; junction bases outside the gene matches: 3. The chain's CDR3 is CAISGTGLEQYF. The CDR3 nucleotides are TGTGCCATCAGTGGGACAGGTCTCGAGCAGTACTTC.

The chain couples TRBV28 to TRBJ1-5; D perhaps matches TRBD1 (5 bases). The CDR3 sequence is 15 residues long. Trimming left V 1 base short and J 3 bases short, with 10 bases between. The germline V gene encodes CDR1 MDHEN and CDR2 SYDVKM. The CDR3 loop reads CASSLLGVDNQPQHF. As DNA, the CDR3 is TGTGCCAGCAGTTTATTAGGGGTGGACAATCAGCCCCAGCATTTT.

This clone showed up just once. The chain's CDR3 is CASSLAWGGGSPLHF. The DNA of the CDR3 is TGTGCCAGCAGCTTAGCTTGGGGTGGAGGCTCACCCCTCCACTTT. The rearrangement links TRBV7-2 to TRBJ1-6; unclear D gene. The CDR3 totals 15 residues. Germline CDR1 SGHTA, CDR2 FQGNSA. Trimming removed 0 bases at V and 10 bases at J, with 13 bases between.

The CDR3 protein is CASSYMAANTGELFF. As DNA, the CDR3 is TGTGCCAGCAGTTACATGGCAGCGAACACCGGGGAGCTGTTTTTT. This chain joins TRBV6-5 and TRBJ2-2, with unresolved D. V lost 2 bases to trimming and J lost 0 bases, with 7 bases between them. Germline CDR1 and CDR2: MNHEY and SVGAGI. The CDR3 runs to 15 residues.